These 23 T cell receptor beta chains were all obtained from the same sample, sequenced in a study of blood T cell repertoires in COVID-19. The data were produced by immunoSEQ multiplex PCR, yet TCRdb's version contains in-frame clones alone and is incomplete. The sample includes about 350,000 clones, roughly 86% of them seen just once. The source material was PBMCs or T cells enriched from blood (not recorded which). The receptors were gathered from a woman aged 25-40 years who had been exposed to COVID-19.

The V and J genes are TRBV7-9 and TRBJ1-2, with TRBD1 as a possible D gene (6 bases). The CDR3 extends over 15 amino acids. CDR1 and CDR2 from the germline V gene are SEHNR and FQNEAQ (reference sequence). V lost 5 bases, J lost 6 bases, and 19 bases lay in between. The CDR3, as DNA: TGTGCCAGCAGCCTTAATATACAGGGCTGGAATGGCTACACCTTC. Translated, it gives CASSLNIQGWNGYTF.

The V gene is TRBV28, the J gene TRBJ1-2; 8 bases fit TRBD1. V lost 11 bases and J lost 4; bases outside the gene matches: 6. This CDR3 comprises 12 residues. Germline V CDR1 and CDR2: MDHEN, SYDVKM. Here the CDR3 reads CAGQGRFYGYTF. As DNA, the CDR3 is TGTGCCGGACAGGGCAGATTCTATGGCTACACCTTC.

The genes are TRBV7-9 and TRBJ1-1; D is ambiguous. There are 11 residues in the CDR3. V lost 5 bases, J lost 8 bases, and 9 bases lay in between. Germline CDR1 SEHNR, CDR2 FQNEAQ (reference sequence). DNA of the CDR3: TGTGCCAGCAGCCCAGGCATGGAAGCTTTCTTT. As protein: CASSPGMEAFF.

V gene TRBV7-9 combines with J gene TRBJ1-3; no reliable D call. Germline CDR1 reads SEHNR; CDR2 reads FQNEAQ (reference sequence). CDR3 length equals 16 residues. Trimming shortened V by 5 bases and J by 7 bases, and 21 bases separated the two germline ends. The CDR3 here is CASSPRGGVMGNTIYF. In DNA, the CDR3 is TGTGCCAGCAGCCCGAGAGGCGGGGTCATGGGCAACACCATATATTTT.

This chain joins TRBV19 and TRBJ1-1, with a possible D match to TRBD1 (6 bases). The V end was cut by 3 bases, the J end by 7 bases, with 15 bases between. The CDR3 extends over 14 amino acids. Germline lookup yields CDR1 LNHDA and CDR2 SQIVND (reference sequence). For the CDR3, the DNA is TGTGCCAGTAGTATCAGGGGTGCGGGAGGTGAAGCTTTCTTT. Protein product: CASSIRGAGGEAFF.

The CDR3 region is CASSLYGGSSYNEQFF. CDR3 nucleotide sequence: TGTGCCAGCAGTTTATATGGGGGGAGCTCCTACAATGAGCAGTTCTTC. V gene TRBV27 combines with J gene TRBJ2-1; D is possibly TRBD2 (6 bases). Germline V gene sequence: CDR1 MNHEY, CDR2 SMNVEV (reference sequence). With 1 base removed from V and 0 bases from J, the gap between germline ends came to 10 bases. The CDR3 has 16 amino acids.

The rearrangement uses TRBV27 and TRBJ2-7; D might be TRBD1 (6 bases). The ends were cut back, 5 bases at V and 6 bases at J, with 17 bases in the middle. The CDR3 length is 14 residues. Germline-derived CDR1 and CDR2 are MNHEY and SMNVEV (reference sequence). CDR3 DNA: TGTGCCAGCAGTATTCAGAAAACAGGGACCGAGCAGTACTTC. It is translated as CASSIQKTGTEQYF.

V gene TRBV28 combines with J gene TRBJ2-1; 9 nucleotides align to TRBD1. CDR3 size: 15 residues. CDR1 and CDR2 (germline): MDHEN, SYDVKM. V shed 9 bases, J shed 9 bases, and the junction held 15 bases outside the gene matches. The CDR3 DNA sequence: TGTGCCAGTGCGGGACCCGGGACAGGGAAGGGTGAGCAGTTCTTC. Residues: CASAGPGTGKGEQFF.

This rearrangement joins TRBV5-1 to TRBJ2-3; 7 bases fit TRBD1. Germline V CDR1 and CDR2: SGHRS, YFSETQ. V lost 2 bases and J lost 6; bases outside the gene matches: 6. The CDR3 is 14 amino acids. In DNA form, the CDR3 reads TGCGCCAGCAGCTTTACGACAGGGTACGATACGCAGTATTTT. This sequence encodes CASSFTTGYDTQYF. The whole variable domain, filled in from reference TRBV5-1 and TRBJ2-3, reads KAGVTQTPRYLIKTRGQQVTLSCSPISGHRSVSWYQQTPGQGLQFLFEYFSETQRNKGNFPGRFSGRQFSNSRSEMNVSTLELGDSALYLCASSFTTGYDTQYFGPGTRLTVL.

A few counts support this clone. The CDR3 DNA follows: TGCGCCAGCAGCTTGTTAGGGACAGGGGGCCGGAATGAGCAGTTCTTC. Translated, it gives CASSLLGTGGRNEQFF. This rearrangement joins TRBV5-1 to TRBJ2-1; 12 bases match TRBD1. Germline V CDR1 and CDR2: SGHRS, YFSETQ. This CDR3 has 16 amino acids. Germline trimming cut 1 base from V and 7 bases from J; bases unmatched to any gene: 6.

This rearrangement joins TRBV7-9 to TRBJ2-1, with 7 bases identical to TRBD1. The CDR3 sequence is 15 residues long. Losses at the gene ends were 1 base for V and 6 bases for J; bases not matched to a gene: 6. CDR1 and CDR2 from the germline V gene are SEHNR and FQNEAQ (reference sequence). The chain's CDR3 is CASSLGQGVINEQFF. The CDR3, as DNA: TGTGCCAGCAGCTTAGGGCAGGGGGTAATCAATGAGCAGTTCTTC.

The V and J genes are TRBV5-1 and TRBJ2-3; D perhaps matches TRBD2 (5 bases). V lost 6 bases and J 5 bases, leaving 13 bases between the germline ends. Germline V lookup: CDR1 SGHRS, CDR2 YFSETQ. The CDR3 loop spans 13 amino acids. As DNA, the CDR3 is TGCGCCAGCACCTTTGAGGGAGAAGATACGCAGTATTTT. It translates to CASTFEGEDTQYF. Supplemented by reference TRBV5-1 and TRBJ2-3, the full variable domain reads KAGVTQTPRYLIKTRGQQVTLSCSPISGHRSVSWYQQTPGQGLQFLFEYFSETQRNKGNFPGRFSGRQFSNSRSEMNVSTLELGDSALYLCASTFEGEDTQYFGPGTRLTVL.

The chain uses TRBV5-6 and TRBJ2-7; 7 nucleotides line up with TRBD1. J was trimmed by 3 bases and V by 5 bases; bases with no gene match: 11. Germline lookup yields CDR1 SGHDT and CDR2 YYEEEE. The CDR3 has 15 residues. This CDR3 is CASRRRDRANYEQYF. Here the CDR3 DNA reads TGTGCCAGCAGGCGAAGAGACAGGGCAAACTACGAGCAGTACTTC.

The chain combines TRBV29-1 with TRBJ2-7; 7 bases align to TRBD1. Germline CDR1 is SQVTM and CDR2 is ANQGSEA. V trimming: 2 bases; J trimming: 3 bases; junction bases outside the gene matches: 7. The length of the CDR3 is 14 residues. Written as DNA, the CDR3 is TGCAGCGTTGAACAGGGGGATGGCAACTACGAGCAGTACTTC. Translating gives CSVEQGDGNYEQYF.

The rearrangement joins TRBV3-1 (or the pseudogene TRBV3-2) to TRBJ2-1, with unresolved D. Trimming stripped 1 base from V and 8 bases from J, with 3 bases between. The germline V gene encodes CDR1 LGHDT and CDR2 YNNKEL (reference sequence). The CDR3 is made up of 11 amino acids. The CDR3 loop reads CASSQGHEQFF. The CDR3 coding sequence is TGTGCCAGCAGCCAAGGGCATGAGCAGTTCTTC.

The chain couples TRBV28 to TRBJ2-7; a weak D match, TRBD2 (6 bases). The CDR3 sequence is 15 residues long. The ends were cut back, 7 bases at V and 0 bases at J, with 16 bases in the middle. CDR1 and CDR2 (germline): MDHEN, SYDVKM. The CDR3 region has the DNA TGTGCCAGCATTTCTGAGGACGGGAGCTCCTACGAGCAGTACTTC. It codes for CASISEDGSSYEQYF.

This chain links TRBV12-5 with TRBJ2-7; TRBD1 aligns across 9 bases. Germline V lookup: CDR1 LGHNT, CDR2 FRNRAP. The CDR3 runs to 16 residues. Trimming removed 1 base from V and 2 bases from J; junction bases left unmatched: 6. The DNA of the CDR3 is TGTGCTAGTGGTTTGGACACCAGGGACAGGGCCTACGAGCAGTACTTC. Protein product: CASGLDTRDRAYEQYF.

The chain uses TRBV2 and TRBJ1-2, with D uncertain. The V gene's germline CDR1 is SNHLY and CDR2 FYNNEI. The length of the CDR3 is 13 residues. V lost 6 bases and J lost 4, with 12 bases in between. CDR3 DNA sequence: TGTGCCAGCAGGGGAGATGGAATCTATGGCTACACCTTC. Protein: CASRGDGIYGYTF.

This sequence joins TRBV25-1 and TRBJ2-1, with D uncertain. V was pared by 1 base and J by 5 bases, with 12 bases between. This CDR3 contains 15 residues. Germline V gives CDR1 MGHDK, CDR2 SYGVNS. CDR3 region: CASSESVERDNEQFF. The CDR3 DNA reads TGTGCCAGCAGTGAATCGGTCGAACGCGACAATGAGCAGTTCTTC.

The chain links TRBV29-1 to TRBJ1-1, with a tentative D call TRBD1 (6 bases). Trimming took 1 base from V and 5 from J, leaving 20 bases between them. The CDR3 extends over 16 amino acids. Germline-derived CDR1 and CDR2 are SQVTM and ANQGSEA. The CDR3 is CSVEAPADSGGTEAFF. CDR3 DNA: TGCAGCGTTGAAGCCCCAGCGGACAGCGGGGGTACTGAAGCTTTCTTT.

The rearrangement joins TRBV29-1 to TRBJ2-7; the match to TRBD2 covers 7 bases. Trimming cost V 6 bases and J 7 bases; bases outside gene matches: 9. Germline CDR1 and CDR2: SQVTM and ANQGSEA. CDR3 length equals 12 residues. This chain's CDR3 is CSVDRIAGEQYF. As DNA, the CDR3 is TGCAGCGTGGACCGAATAGCGGGTGAGCAGTACTTC.

The chain has TRBV6-5 and TRBJ1-1; 7 bases agree with TRBD1. Trimming took 7 bases from V and 2 from J; bases not matched to a gene: 7. This CDR3 spans 14 amino acids. CDR1 is MNHEY, CDR2 SVGAGI, per germline. In nucleotides, the CDR3 is TGTGCCAGCACCCTGGGGACAGCCAACACTGAAGCTTTCTTT. Amino acid sequence: CASTLGTANTEAFF.

This clone was found a few times. J is TRBJ1-1 and V is TRBV7-3; 9 bases match TRBD1. CDR1 is SGHTA, CDR2 FQGTGA, per germline. The V and J ends lost 8 bases and 5 bases, in that order; junction bases with no gene match: 9. This CDR3 is built from 14 residues. CDR3 nucleotide sequence: TGTGCCAGCGGACCGGGACAGGGCCTTACTGAAGCTTTCTTT. Translated: CASGPGQGLTEAFF.